This T cell receptor (beta chain) was profiled in a study of cytomegalovirus exposure and HLA in healthy donors. Libraries were prepared by immunoSEQ multiplex PCR; TCRdb keeps only in-frame clonotypes and omits some of them. Of tens of thousands of clones detected, 93% appear once; the ten largest clones hold approximately 4%. The CDR3 is made up of 11 amino acids. V lost 3 bases and J lost 7, with 9 bases in between. Germline CDR1 and CDR2: SQVTM and ANQGSEA. Input material: PBMCs. V is TRBV29-1 and J is TRBJ2-5; a weak D match, TRBD1 (5 bases). The TCR sequence derives from a woman aged 25 to 45 in good health and CMV-seronegative. The chain's CDR3 is CSVDRAGTQYF. CDR3 in DNA: TGCAGCGTTGACAGGGCAGGGACCCAGTACTTC.